This TCR beta chain is drawn from a study of blood T cell repertoires in COVID-19. This CDR3 has 15 residues. The V gene end was trimmed by 1 base and the J gene end by 5 bases; junction bases not matched to a gene: 7. Germline CDR1 SGHRS, CDR2 YFSETQ. Authors' data handling: By means of reference gene primer amplification, nucleated cell counts were estimated. The method was immunoSEQ multiplex PCR; TCRdb's version includes in-frame clones alone and lacks a portion of them. V and J calls and clone size follow that table, whereas D and trimming were derived from the DNA. In the table there are 150,000 or so clones, 80% to 90% of which are singletons.

The rearrangement links TRBV5-1 to TRBJ2-7; 9 bases match TRBD1. The sequencing sample was made of PBMCs or T cells enriched from blood (not recorded which). The clonotype comes from a woman aged 45-60 years who had recovered from COVID-19. The CDR3 here is CASSLSLGQGDEQYF. CDR3 DNA sequence: TGCGCCAGCAGCTTGAGCCTGGGACAGGGTGACGAGCAGTACTTC.